The 28 T cell receptor beta chains in this list originate from one sample, sequenced in a study of shared clonotypes between healthy human individuals. Method: immunoSEQ multiplex PCR; TCRdb's copy keeps in-frame clones and lacks some. Here the sample spans 490,000 or so clones, approximately 80% being singletons. The sequenced sample consisted of PBMCs. The source of these receptors is a woman aged 40 to 50 in good health. Some clones in this sample may be carry-over from other donors' samples.

The chain employs TRBV19 and TRBJ1-1; D is possibly TRBD1 (6 bases). The V end was cut by 7 bases, the J end by 0 bases, with 21 bases between. Germline V gene lookup returns CDR1 LNHDA and CDR2 SQIVND (reference sequence). This CDR3 has 17 amino acids. CDR3 region: CASKLGARLTLNTEAFF. Written as DNA, the CDR3 is TGTGCCAGTAAATTGGGGGCGCGATTGACATTGAACACTGAAGCTTTCTTT.

The chain links TRBV4-1 to TRBJ1-2; D is unresolved. The CDR3 totals 17 residues. V was shortened by 2 bases and J by 0 bases, with 16 bases between the two germline ends. Germline V lookup: CDR1 MGHRA, CDR2 YSYEKL. In nucleotides, the CDR3 is TGCGCCAGCAGCCAAAGTAAGCCGGAGCCATCTAACTATGGCTACACCTTC. Its translation: CASSQSKPEPSNYGYTF.

The chain is built from TRBV28 and TRBJ2-1; 9 bases line up with TRBD2. Germline values: CDR1 MDHEN, CDR2 SYDVKM. The V segment lost 5 bases and the J segment 8 bases; nucleotides outside the gene matches: 16. The CDR3 is 17 amino acids. CDR3 protein: CASSPRRRAGGLDEQFF. The CDR3 DNA is TGTGCCAGCAGTCCCCGGAGACGGGCGGGAGGGCTTGATGAGCAGTTCTTC.

This clone was seen a single time. The junction and the germline gene differ at one end; a read error may be behind it. Other DNA sequences in this sample translate to the same CDR3. The chain carries TRBV29-1 and TRBJ1-2; D not resolved. CDR1 and CDR2 (germline): SQVTM, ANQGSEA. The CDR3 contains 11 residues. The CDR3: CSESSDYGYTF. Here the CDR3 DNA reads TGCAGCGAGTCCTCAGACTATGGCTATACCTTC.

V usage is TRBV6-5 and J usage is TRBJ1-2, with D unresolved. Trimming took 0 bases from V and 4 from J, leaving 9 bases between them. The length of the CDR3 is 14 residues. Per germline, CDR1 MNHEY and CDR2 SVGAGI. DNA for the CDR3: TGTGCCAGCAGTTACTCGCCCGGAGCCTATGGCTACACCTTC. The encoded protein is CASSYSPGAYGYTF.

As to this clone: Within the sample, other DNA sequences also encode this same CDR3. The chain uses TRBV15 and TRBJ2-6; D is unclear. V lost 3 bases and J 0 bases, leaving 6 bases between the germline ends. The CDR3 runs 15 residues. Germline loops: CDR1 LNHNV, CDR2 YYDKDF (reference sequence). The CDR3 coding sequence is TGTGCCACCAGCAGGGCGCTCTCTGGGGCCAACGTCCTGACTTTC. This gives the protein CATSRALSGANVLTF.

On this clone: Other DNA sequences in this sample translate to the same CDR3. The rearrangement links TRBV5-1 to TRBJ2-1; a weak D match, TRBD1 (6 bases). CDR3 length: 15 residues. Trimming shortened V by 4 bases and J by 0 bases, and 11 bases separated the two germline ends. Per the germline V gene, CDR1 is SGHRS and CDR2 is YFSETQ. As DNA, the CDR3 is TGCGCCAGCAGCCCCGGACAGACCTCCTACAATGAGCAGTTCTTC. It specifies CASSPGQTSYNEQFF.

The J gene is TRBJ2-3, the V gene TRBV4-3, with D unresolved. Trimming left V 1 base short and J 4 bases short, with 9 bases between. The germline gives CDR1 LGHNA, CDR2 YSLEER. The CDR3 is 14 amino acids. CDR3 sequence reads: CASSQGGWPDTQYF. CDR3 bases: TGCGCCAGCAGCCAAGGGGGTTGGCCAGATACGCAGTATTTT.

There are many counts of this clone. This chain uses TRBV4-3 with TRBJ2-1; 10 nucleotides match TRBD2. Germline values: CDR1 LGHNA, CDR2 YSLEER. Trimming removed 0 bases from V and 4 bases from J; junction bases left unmatched: 6. This CDR3 spans 17 amino acids. DNA of the CDR3: TGCGCCAGCAGCCAAGATGTCACTAGCGGGGTTTACAATGAGCAGTTCTTC. Amino acid sequence: CASSQDVTSGVYNEQFF.

V and J are TRBV28 and TRBJ2-1, with D possibly matching TRBD2 (5 bases). This CDR3 has 14 amino acids. CDR1 MDHEN and CDR2 SYDVKM come from the germline V gene. Trimming left V 8 bases short and J 8 bases short, with 19 bases between. CDR3 nucleotides: TGTGCCAGCGGGAGCTCACCCGGGAACGATGAGCAGTTCTTC. Amino acid sequence: CASGSSPGNDEQFF. Using reference TRBV28 and TRBJ2-1 for the parts outside the CDR3, the full variable domain is DVKVTQSSRYLVKRTGEKVFLECVQDMDHENMFWYRQDPGLGLRLIYFSYDVKMKEKGDIPEGYSVSREKKERFSLILESASTNQTSMYLCASGSSPGNDEQFFGPGTRLTVL.

This clone was seen at least ten times. At one end, the junction sequence differs from germline, possibly due to a read error. V and J are TRBV25-1 and TRBJ1-1; no definite D call. CDR3 size: 14 residues. Per the germline V gene, CDR1 is MGHDK and CDR2 is SYGVNS. The CDR3 loop reads CASSEEMVNSEAFF. Written as DNA, the CDR3 is TGTGCCAGCAGTGAAGAAATGGTGAACTCTGAAGCTTTCTTT.

This clone was picked up a small number of times. The V and J genes are TRBV30 and TRBJ1-3; no clear D. The CDR3 is 15 residues long. Germline V gene data show CDR1 as GTSNPN and CDR2 as SVGIG (reference sequence). V lost 0 bases, J lost 1 base, and 10 bases lay in between. The CDR3 protein is CAWSVRAFSGNTIYF. CDR3 in DNA: TGTGCCTGGAGTGTACGGGCATTTTCTGGAAACACCATATATTTT.

The chain links TRBV5-5 to TRBJ2-1; TRBD2 matches at 10 bases. This CDR3 contains 16 residues. V shed 5 bases, J shed 2 bases, and the junction held 7 bases outside the gene matches. The germline V gene has CDR1 SGHKS and CDR2 YYEKEE (reference sequence). Written as DNA, the CDR3 is TGTGCCAGCAGAGCTGGACTAGCGGCTACCTACAATGAGCAGTTCTTC. Its protein is CASRAGLAATYNEQFF.

There are a few counts of this clone. The chain couples TRBV28 to TRBJ2-7, with D possibly being TRBD1 or TRBD2 (5 bases each). This CDR3 has 16 amino acids. Per germline, CDR1 MDHEN and CDR2 SYDVKM. Trimming pared 1 base from V and 5 bases from J, leaving 18 bases between. CDR3 sequence reads: CASSLSLRGSDHEQYF. Here the CDR3 DNA reads TGTGCCAGCAGTTTATCACTCCGGGGCAGCGACCACGAGCAGTACTTC.

Concerning this clone itself: A read error is the likely source, as a far larger clone sits one nucleotide away. The rearrangement links TRBV30 to TRBJ2-7; D call uncertain. Looked up from germline, CDR1 is GTSNPN and CDR2 is SVGIG (reference sequence). V dropped 5 bases and J dropped 7 bases, with 18 bases sitting between them. The CDR3 is 13 amino acids. CDR3 in amino acids: CAWGIATPGEQYF. The CDR3 nucleotides read TGTGCCTGGGGTATTGCTACCCCGGGTGAGCAGTACTTC.

The V and J genes are TRBV7-9 and TRBJ1-4, with 9 bases that match TRBD1. Trimming cost V 6 bases and J 6 bases; bases outside gene matches: 8. Germline-derived CDR1 and CDR2 are SEHNR and FQNEAQ (reference sequence). The CDR3 length is 15 residues. In nucleotides, the CDR3 is TGTGCCAGCAGTGATACCGGGACAGGGTATGAAAAACTGTTTTTT. This gives the protein CASSDTGTGYEKLFF.

The chain joins TRBV28 to TRBJ1-5; D is possibly TRBD1 (5 bases). CDR1 MDHEN and CDR2 SYDVKM come from the germline V gene. Between the trimmed V and J ends, which lost 8 bases and 5 bases, there was a span of 19 bases. The CDR3 runs to 15 residues. The CDR3 is CASLESGWGDQPQHF. The CDR3 DNA reads TGTGCCAGCCTTGAATCAGGGTGGGGTGATCAGCCCCAGCATTTT.

V gene TRBV28 combines with J gene TRBJ2-7; 8 bases are shared with TRBD1. Per germline, CDR1 MDHEN and CDR2 SYDVKM. The V segment lost 6 bases and the J segment 3 bases; nucleotides outside the gene matches: 4. The CDR3 spans 13 residues. In nucleotides, the CDR3 is TGTGCCAGCAGGCAGGGGGCGCGCTACGAGCAGTACTTC. Translated: CASRQGARYEQYF.

Points on this clone: An end of the junction differs from the germline gene, which may be a read error. The chain is built from TRBV29-1 and TRBJ2-7; 11 bases fit TRBD1. Germline assignment: CDR1 SQVTM and CDR2 ANQGSEA. This CDR3 spans 14 amino acids. CDR3 region: CSVEGDRGIYEKYF. The DNA for the CDR3 is TGCAGCGTTGAAGGGGACAGGGGGATCTACGAGAAGTACTTC.

The chain carries TRBV7-9 and TRBJ2-7; maybe TRBD1 (7 bases). The CDR3 sequence is 14 residues long. Trimming cost V 5 bases and J 5 bases, with 16 bases left between them. Germline V gene data show CDR1 as SEHNR and CDR2 as FQNEAQ (reference sequence). As DNA, the CDR3 is TGTGCCAGCAGCCAGGGGGGCCCCCGAGACGAGCAGTACTTC. Translation gives CASSQGGPRDEQYF.

V is TRBV19 and J is TRBJ1-5, with a possible D match to TRBD1 (5 bases). The V end lost 1 base, the J end lost 3 bases, and 7 bases lay between the germline ends. CDR1 is LNHDA, CDR2 SQIVND, per germline (reference sequence). The CDR3 totals 14 residues. The CDR3 is CASSIAGFNQPQHF. CDR3 sequence (DNA): TGTGCCAGTAGTATAGCAGGGTTCAATCAGCCCCAGCATTTT.

This rearrangement joins TRBV10-1 to TRBJ2-1, with 7 bases lining up with TRBD2. Germline CDR1 reads WNHNN; CDR2 reads SYGVQD (reference sequence). Trimming at V came to 4 bases and at J to 4 bases, leaving 7 bases not matched to a gene. The CDR3 totals 15 residues. DNA for the CDR3: TGCGCCAGCAGTGTAGGGACTAATTTTTACAATGAGCAGTTCTTC. Translating it yields CASSVGTNFYNEQFF.

Concerning this clone itself: Being one base from a much bigger clone, this may be a read error. The chain recombines TRBV19 with TRBJ2-7; 12 nucleotides match TRBD2. Trimming removed 10 bases from V and 4 bases from J; junction bases left unmatched: 11. CDR1 LNHDA and CDR2 SQIVND come from the germline V gene (reference sequence). The CDR3 extends over 15 amino acids. The CDR3 region is CATDSPGLAGYEQYF. The CDR3, as DNA: TGTGCCACCGACAGCCCGGGACTAGCGGGTTACGAGCAGTACTTC.

This chain joins TRBV5-4 and TRBJ2-5; 9 positions match TRBD2. The CDR3 runs 15 residues. V trimming: 4 bases; J trimming: 2 bases; junction bases outside the gene matches: 6. Per germline, CDR1 SGHNT and CDR2 YYREEE (reference sequence). CDR3 nucleotide sequence: TGTGCCAGCAGCCTCCGACTAGCGGAACAAGAGACCCAGTACTTC. This gives the protein CASSLRLAEQETQYF.

The genes are TRBV5-8 and TRBJ1-1; no clear D. This CDR3 is 11 amino acids long. In germline, CDR1 is SGHTS, CDR2 YDEGEE. Trimming took off 2 bases at V and 7 bases at J, with 6 bases between the two ends. As DNA, the CDR3 is TGTGCCAGCAGCTTCACAGTTGAAGCTTTCTTT. Protein product: CASSFTVEAFF. Using reference TRBV5-8 and TRBJ1-1 for the parts outside the CDR3, the full variable domain is EAGVTQSPTHLIKTRGQQATLRCSPISGHTSVYWYQQALGLGLQFLLWYDEGEERNRGNFPPRFSGRQFPNYSSELNVNALELEDSALYLCASSFTVEAFFGQGTRLTVV.

V is TRBV4-1 and J is TRBJ2-7, with D unresolved. Germline V gene lookup returns CDR1 MGHRA and CDR2 YSYEKL. The V and J ends lost 1 base and 3 bases respectively, with 13 bases between them. The CDR3 extends over 15 amino acids. The CDR3 DNA follows: TGCGCCAGCAGCCAAGTGACAATTGGGGACTACGAGCAGTACTTC. Its translation: CASSQVTIGDYEQYF.

The gene calls are TRBV28 and TRBJ2-7; weak D call: TRBD1 (6 bases). The V gene lost 2 bases and the J gene lost 5 bases, with 7 bases spanning the gap. The CDR3 is 12 amino acids. Germline assignment: CDR1 MDHEN and CDR2 SYDVKM. In nucleotides, the CDR3 is TGTGCCAGCAGTTTAGCAGGGGACGAGCAGTACTTC. Protein: CASSLAGDEQYF.

The rearrangement links TRBV18 to TRBJ2-1; no reliable D call. There are 15 residues in the CDR3. The V gene lost 2 bases and the J gene lost 4 bases, with 12 bases spanning the gap. The germline V gene has CDR1 KGHSH and CDR2 LQKENI. The CDR3 sequence is CASSPDSSRYNEQFF. CDR3 nucleotides: TGTGCCAGCTCACCAGATAGCAGCCGTTACAATGAGCAGTTCTTC.